A single sample gave rise to the 27 T cell receptor beta chains below, sequenced in a study of regulatory T cells in long-lasting Graves disease. Building of the TCR beta libraries involved iRepertoire HTBI primers and Arm-PCR of CDR3 regions. TCRdb recomputed calls from the multiplex PCR reads with MiXCR, one row per CDR3 protein. The sample contains around 400,000 distinct CDR3 sequences, around 20% of which appear only once. Noted time point: persistent/refractory GD, antithyroid drugs over 5 years with positive TRAb. PBMC-extracted RNA yielded the TCR library. The specimen was peripheral blood mononuclear cells (PBMCs), collected when the disease was refractory, from a patient treated with antithyroid drugs. Source of these receptors: a female donor with Graves disease.

This clonotype came up many times. This chain connects TRBV6-2 or TRBV6-3 to TRBJ2-2; 9 bases map to TRBD2. Germline V gene lookup returns CDR1 MNHEY and CDR2 SVGEGT. V shed 0 bases, J shed 6 bases, and the junction held 5 bases outside the gene matches. The CDR3 has 16 amino acids. In DNA, the CDR3 is TGTGCCAGCAGTTACTCCGGGACTAGCAGTGCCGGGGAGCTGTTTTTT. Protein sequence: CASSYSGTSSAGELFF.

As regards this clonotype: A read error may be the cause here, since a much bigger clone is one base away. V gene TRBV28 combines with J gene TRBJ2-7, with 7 bases aligning to TRBD2. This CDR3 is 15 amino acids long. CDR1 is MDHEN and CDR2 is SYDVKM in the germline V gene. The CDR3 DNA is TGTGCCTGCAGTTCCCCCCCCTGGGAGGGATACGAGCAGTACTTC. Amino acids: CACSSPPWEGYEQYF.

The CDR3 reads CASMGGGGTQYF. The DNA for the CDR3 is TGTGCCAGCATGGGCGGTGGAGGGACCCAGTACTTC. The chain employs TRBV27 and TRBJ2-5; weak D call: TRBD2 (5 bases). Germline CDR1 is MNHEY and CDR2 is SMNVEV (reference sequence). V lost 7 bases and J 7 bases, leaving 13 bases between the germline ends. The CDR3 has 12 amino acids.

This clonotype was detected ten times or more. V is TRBV20-1 and J is TRBJ1-5, with TRBD1 as a possible D gene (5 bases). The CDR3 consists of 12 residues. V was cut by 4 bases and J by 7 bases, with 11 bases left in between. Germline V lookup: CDR1 DFQATT, CDR2 SNEGSKA (reference sequence). For the CDR3, the DNA is TGCAGTGCTACTGGGACGGGGCAGCCCCAGCATTTT. It specifies CSATGTGQPQHF.

The chain joins TRBV12-3 or TRBV12-4 to TRBJ2-2; D unclear. This CDR3 is built from 18 residues. Between the trimmed V and J ends, which lost 5 bases and 0 bases, there was a span of 19 bases. CDR3: CASSPPHGDGANTGELFF. The CDR3 bases are TGTGCCAGCAGTCCCCCTCATGGGGATGGAGCGAACACCGGGGAGCTGTTTTTT.

This clonotype has just a few counts. The conserved phenylalanine or tryptophan normally closing the CDR3 is absent here, so this likely arose from a read error. The rearrangement joins TRBV30 to TRBJ2-4; D may be TRBD1 or TRBD2 (5 bases each). V lost 1 base and J lost 2, with 9 bases in between. Germline V lookup: CDR1 GTSNPN, CDR2 SVGIG (reference sequence). The CDR3 contains 14 residues. Written as DNA, the CDR3 is TGTGCCTGGAGTGGTGGGGGATCCAAAAACATTCAGTACCTC. Protein sequence: CAWSGGGSKNIQYL.

This chain connects TRBV11-2 to TRBJ2-5; D possibly corresponds to TRBD1 (5 bases). The J call may be faulty, since TRBJ2-1 better matches the DNA end. Germline values: CDR1 SGHAT, CDR2 FQNNGV. The CDR3 sequence is 14 residues long. CDR3 sequence: CASSLASDINEQFF. The CDR3 region has the DNA TGTGCCAGCAGCTTAGCGTCGGACATCAATGAGCAGTTCTTC.

This clonotype was counted a single time. The chain carries TRBV13 and TRBJ2-7, with no clear D. Germline loops: CDR1 PRHDT, CDR2 FYEKMQ (reference sequence). This CDR3 is 14 amino acids long. V was shortened by 2 bases and J by 6 bases, with 14 bases between the two germline ends. The CDR3 DNA sequence: TGTGCCAGCAGCTTAACGCACCCGAAGGGCGAGCAGTACTTC. Translating it yields CASSLTHPKGEQYF.

This clonotype was counted at least ten times. V and J are TRBV11-2 and TRBJ2-7; tentative D call: TRBD2 (7 bases). V dropped 4 bases and J dropped 2 bases, with 15 bases sitting between them. Germline CDR1 SGHAT, CDR2 FQNNGV. The length of the CDR3 is 15 residues. CDR3 coding DNA: TGTGCCAGCAGCTCCCAAGCGGGACAAACCTACGAGCAGTACTTC. It yields the protein CASSSQAGQTYEQYF.

A few counts support this clonotype. The V gene is TRBV28, the J gene TRBJ1-2, with 12 bases lining up with TRBD1. The CDR3 covers 15 residues. Per germline, CDR1 MDHEN and CDR2 SYDVKM. With 3 bases clipped from V and 7 bases from J, the junction kept 6 bases outside the gene matches. The DNA of the CDR3 is TGTGCCAGCAGTTTGGGGACAGGGGGCAGGCGTGGCTACACCTTC. Translation gives CASSLGTGGRRGYTF.

The chain uses TRBV5-1 and TRBJ2-5, with 9 nucleotides matching TRBD1. Germline V CDR1 and CDR2: SGHRS, YFSETQ. CDR3 length: 15 residues. After removal of 3 bases from V and 4 bases from J, the junction contained 7 bases not matched to a gene. DNA for the CDR3: TGCGCCAGCAGCTGGGGGACAGGGTCGGGAGAGACCCAGTACTTC. The encoded protein is CASSWGTGSGETQYF.

The rearrangement uses TRBV20-1 and TRBJ2-7, with a weak D call TRBD2 (5 bases). Germline CDR1 reads DFQATT; CDR2 reads SNEGSKA (reference sequence). Trimming left V 0 bases short and J 0 bases short, with 12 bases between. The CDR3 has 15 residues. CDR3 residues: CSARDLIASSYEQYF. The CDR3 nucleotides are TGCAGTGCTAGAGACCTGATAGCGAGCTCCTACGAGCAGTACTTC.

The chain carries TRBV19 and TRBJ1-2; D gene unclear. This CDR3 spans 14 amino acids. Looked up from germline, CDR1 is LNHDA and CDR2 is SQIVND (reference sequence). The ends were cut back, 4 bases at V and 8 bases at J, with 17 bases in the middle. The CDR3 bases are TGTGCCAGTAGTACGCCCCCCCAGGCGAGGGGCTACACCTTC. Protein: CASSTPPQARGYTF.

The CDR3 spells CAISETTPAGELFF. CDR3 coding DNA: TGTGCCATCAGTGAAACGACCCCGGCAGGGGAGCTGTTTTTT. The chain combines TRBV10-3 with TRBJ2-2; no reliable D call. Trimming left V 3 bases short and J 8 bases short, with 13 bases between. This CDR3 is built from 14 residues. Looked up from germline, CDR1 is ENHRY and CDR2 is SYGVKD.

This clonotype was detected many times. V and J are TRBV28 and TRBJ2-5; D is perhaps TRBD1 or TRBD2 (5 bases each). V was trimmed by 3 bases and J by 7 bases, leaving 9 bases between them. Germline V lookup: CDR1 MDHEN, CDR2 SYDVKM. The CDR3 runs 12 residues. The CDR3 sequence: CASSFRGGTQYF. The CDR3 DNA reads as TGTGCCAGCAGTTTTCGTGGGGGGACCCAGTACTTC.

The chain employs TRBV12-3 or TRBV12-4 and TRBJ2-2; D unclear. The germline V and J ends were trimmed by 1 base and 6 bases, with 9 bases remaining between them. The CDR3 covers 14 residues. Written as DNA, the CDR3 is TGTGCCAGCAGTTTAGGCCAGACTGCCGGGGAGCTGTTTTTT. As protein: CASSLGQTAGELFF.

A few counts support this clonotype. The J gene is TRBJ2-7, the V gene TRBV6-2 or TRBV6-3; D is unresolved. Trimming pared 5 bases from V and 2 bases from J, leaving 10 bases between. The CDR3 sequence is 13 residues long. CDR1 MNHEY and CDR2 SVGEGT come from the germline V gene. The CDR3 sequence is CASSEGFTYEQYF. The CDR3 nucleotides are TGTGCCAGCAGTGAAGGATTTACCTACGAGCAGTACTTC.

This clonotype was detected ten times or more. The V call is TRBV6-2 or TRBV6-3, the J call TRBJ1-5; maybe TRBD1 (5 bases). V was cut by 0 bases and J by 6 bases, with 15 bases left in between. This CDR3 is built from 16 residues. In germline, CDR1 is MNHEY, CDR2 SVGEGT. CDR3 in DNA: TGTGCCAGCAGTTACTCTAGAGGGGTTCGCGGTCAGCCCCAGCATTTT. Translation gives CASSYSRGVRGQPQHF.

This clonotype was observed a single time. Given a much more abundant clone one base away, this may be a read error. J is TRBJ1-1 and V is TRBV20-1; D is uncertain. The CDR3 extends over 14 amino acids. Per the germline V gene, CDR1 is DFQATT and CDR2 is SNEGSKA (reference sequence). Here the CDR3 DNA reads TGCAGTGCTGGAGACCTCAGGTGGAACACTGAAGCTTTCTTT. Its translation: CSAGDLRWNTEAFF.

This clonotype was found a few times. The chain links TRBV28 to TRBJ2-7; a weak D match, TRBD2 (5 bases). The germline V gene encodes CDR1 MDHEN and CDR2 SYDVKM. The CDR3 loop spans 13 amino acids. V lost 6 bases and J 13 bases, leaving 22 bases between the germline ends. CDR3 DNA: TGTGCCAGCAGCGACTCCACCCGGACTGCTTGTTACTTC. Amino acids: CASSDSTRTACYF. The full variable domain, with the rest looked up from reference TRBV28 and TRBJ2-7, is DVKVTQSSRYLVKRTGEKVFLECVQDMDHENMFWYRQDPGLGLRLIYFSYDVKMKEKGDIPEGYSVSREKKERFSLILESASTNQTSMYLCASSDSTRTACYFGPGTRLTVT.

The V and J genes are TRBV10-3 and TRBJ2-7; possible D gene TRBD2, 6 bases. Germline V gene sequence: CDR1 ENHRY, CDR2 SYGVKD. The CDR3 totals 13 residues. Trimming removed 10 bases at V and 6 bases at J, with 19 bases between. The CDR3 sequence: CATGTVSTGEQYF. CDR3 sequence (DNA): TGTGCCACCGGGACTGTCAGCACGGGCGAGCAGTACTTC.

This chain uses TRBV6-2 or TRBV6-3 with TRBJ2-7; 13 bases map to TRBD2. The junction had 3 bases not matched to a gene; V was cut back by 6 bases and J by 4 bases. The CDR3 is 14 amino acids. The V gene's germline CDR1 is MNHEY and CDR2 SVGEGT. CDR3 sequence (DNA): TGTGCCAGCAGGGGGACTAGCGGGGCATACGAGCAGTACTTC. It specifies CASRGTSGAYEQYF.

This clonotype showed up just once. The V call is TRBV15, the J call TRBJ2-5; D is perhaps TRBD2 (5 bases). The DNA end is a closer match to TRBJ2-1, so the J assignment may be wrong. CDR1 and CDR2 (germline): LNHNV, YYDKDF (reference sequence). This CDR3 spans 13 amino acids. CDR3 amino acids: CATSTRDSDEQFF. CDR3 bases: TGTGCCACCAGCACCCGGGATAGTGATGAGCAGTTCTTC.

This clonotype has just one count. The chain combines TRBV19 with TRBJ2-5; no clear D. The CDR3 consists of 15 residues. From germline, CDR1 is LNHDA and CDR2 SQIVND (reference sequence). Trimming took off 4 bases at V and 7 bases at J, with 19 bases between the two ends. CDR3 DNA: TGTGCCAGTAGTAGGGCTGCGGCGGACGATGGGACCCAGTACTTC. Its translation: CASSRAAADDGTQYF.

This clonotype was observed a few times. The chain recombines TRBV9 with TRBJ1-2; D unclear. The V end lost 5 bases, the J end lost 4 bases, and 12 bases lay between the germline ends. The length of the CDR3 is 13 residues. Germline V lookup: CDR1 SGDLS, CDR2 YYNGEE. DNA for the CDR3: TGTGCCAGCAGGGATACGGGCAGCTATGGCTACACCTTC. This gives the protein CASRDTGSYGYTF.

Details on this clonotype: A much larger clone lies a single base off, so this may be a read error. V and J are TRBV11-3 and TRBJ1-6; TRBD1 aligns across 7 bases. The CDR3 contains 13 residues. Per germline, CDR1 SGHNT and CDR2 YENEEA. The chain's CDR3 is CASSLDRTGTASF. The CDR3, as DNA: TGTGCCAGCAGCTTAGATCGGACAGGAACAGCTTCCTTT. Supplemented by reference TRBV11-3 and TRBJ1-6, the full variable domain reads EAGVVQSPRYKIIEKKQPVAFWCNPISGHNTLYWYLQNLGQGPELLIRYENEEAVDDSQLPKDRFSAERLKGVDSTLKIQPAELGDSAVYLCASSLDRTGTASFGNGTRLTVT.

The rearrangement links TRBV5-1 to TRBJ2-5; D not resolved. Germline CDR1 SGHRS, CDR2 YFSETQ. V dropped 0 bases and J dropped 4 bases, with 10 bases sitting between them. CDR3 length equals 14 residues. Written as DNA, the CDR3 is TGCGCCAGCAGCTTGGCCGGTAGGGTAGAGACCCAGTACTTC. Protein product: CASSLAGRVETQYF.